These 25 T cell receptor beta chains were sequenced from one sample in a study of blood T cell repertoires in COVID-19. The method was immunoSEQ multiplex PCR; TCRdb's version includes in-frame clones alone and lacks a portion of them. The sample carries about 170,000 clones, 85% to 90% recorded once. The sequenced sample was peripheral blood. The receptor source for this set is a man between 18 and 29 years old with active or convalescent COVID-19.

The table lists this clone with a few counts. This chain uses TRBV7-2 with TRBJ2-1; 9 nucleotides match TRBD2. J gave up 2 bases and V 1 base, and 6 bases lay outside the gene matches. The CDR3 has 17 amino acids. Germline loops: CDR1 SGHTA, CDR2 FQGNSA. The chain's CDR3 is CASSLVLAGMPYNEQFF. CDR3 sequence (DNA): TGTGCCAGCAGCTTAGTTCTAGCGGGAATGCCCTACAATGAGCAGTTCTTC.

V gene TRBV7-3 combines with J gene TRBJ2-5, with D unresolved. V was pared by 3 bases and J by 1 base, with 6 bases between. CDR3 length equals 13 residues. CDR1 SGHTA and CDR2 FQGTGA come from the germline V gene. CDR3 amino acids: CASSFSIQETQYF. The CDR3 DNA reads as TGTGCCAGCAGCTTTTCAATCCAAGAGACCCAGTACTTC.

CDR3 sequence: CASSSQGSGNTIYF. The CDR3 nucleotides read TGTGCCAGCAGCTCACAGGGCTCTGGAAACACCATATATTTT. This chain uses TRBV5-6 with TRBJ1-3; possible D gene TRBD1, 6 bases. Trimming left V 3 bases short and J 0 bases short, with 7 bases between. This CDR3 spans 14 amino acids. In germline, CDR1 is SGHDT, CDR2 YYEEEE.

V usage is TRBV5-1 and J usage is TRBJ2-1; 8 bases are a match to TRBD1. CDR1 and CDR2 (germline): SGHRS, YFSETQ. The V gene end was trimmed by 4 bases and the J gene end by 6 bases; junction bases not matched to a gene: 6. The length of the CDR3 is 14 residues. The CDR3: CASSAGQAANEQFF. CDR3 bases: TGCGCCAGCAGCGCGGGACAGGCGGCCAATGAGCAGTTCTTC. The full variable domain, in which reference TRBV5-1 and TRBJ2-1 provide the parts outside the CDR3, is KAGVTQTPRYLIKTRGQQVTLSCSPISGHRSVSWYQQTPGQGLQFLFEYFSETQRNKGNFPGRFSGRQFSNSRSEMNVSTLELGDSALYLCASSAGQAANEQFFGPGTRLTVL.

The chain recombines TRBV28 with TRBJ2-7; 8 nucleotides match TRBD1. Germline V lookup: CDR1 MDHEN, CDR2 SYDVKM. CDR3 length equals 14 residues. J lost 8 bases, V lost 6 bases, and 12 bases had no gene match. CDR3 nucleotide sequence: TGTGCCAGCAGCCCGCCGGGACAGGCTACGAAGCAGTACGTC. Encoded protein: CASSPPGQATKQYV.

The V and J genes are TRBV2 and TRBJ2-1; 9 bases are shared with TRBD1. Germline CDR1 is SNHLY and CDR2 is FYNNEI. The length of the CDR3 is 15 residues. V shed 5 bases, J shed 4 bases, and the junction held 6 bases outside the gene matches. CDR3 region: CASSIPGQGYNEQFF. The CDR3 nucleotides read TGTGCCAGCAGTATCCCGGGACAGGGATACAATGAGCAGTTCTTC.

V and J are TRBV23-1 and TRBJ1-2, with D perhaps matching TRBD1 (6 bases). TRBV23-1 is known as an ORF, though its function is uncertain. CDR3 length: 18 residues. Trimming left V 2 bases short and J 7 bases short, with 26 bases between. CDR3 sequence (DNA): TGCGCCAGCAGTCAAAACAAGGGACACCTGTTCGATCCCCTTGGCTACACCTTC. Protein: CASSQNKGHLFDPLGYTF.

This clone has a handful of counts. The chain uses TRBV7-2 and TRBJ1-6, with D perhaps matching TRBD1 (6 bases). There are 14 residues in the CDR3. The V end was cut by 4 bases, the J end by 7 bases, with 11 bases between. The germline V gene has CDR1 SGHTA and CDR2 FQGNSA. The CDR3 coding sequence is TGTGCCAGCAGCTCTAACAGGGCGAATTCACCCCTCCACTTT. It encodes CASSSNRANSPLHF.

This clone was seen a few times. The rearrangement joins TRBV2 to TRBJ2-7; TRBD1 is a possible D gene (5 bases). The CDR3 extends over 15 amino acids. Germline values: CDR1 SNHLY, CDR2 FYNNEI. V dropped 11 bases and J dropped 1 base, with 21 bases sitting between them. The CDR3 region is CALKSGKEPSYEQYV. As DNA, the CDR3 is TGTGCCCTCAAATCAGGGAAGGAACCTTCCTACGAGCAGTACGTC.

The V gene is TRBV13, the J gene TRBJ2-3; tentative D call: TRBD1 (6 bases). V was pared by 1 base and J by 2 bases, with 16 bases between. CDR3 length equals 17 residues. Germline V CDR1 and CDR2: PRHDT, FYEKMQ (reference sequence). Written as DNA, the CDR3 is TGTGCCAGCAGCTTAGCTTCGAGGCAGGGGATCACAGATACGCAGTATTTT. It yields the protein CASSLASRQGITDTQYF. Together with reference TRBV13 and TRBJ2-3, the CDR3 gives the full variable domain: AAGVIQSPRHLIKEKRETATLKCYPIPRHDTVYWYQQGPGQDPQFLISFYEKMQSDKGSIPDRFSAQQFSDYHSELNMSSLELGDSALYFCASSLASRQGITDTQYFGPGTRLTVL.

This clone was seen repeatedly, ten times or more. One end of the junction is discordant with germline, which a read error may explain. The V call is TRBV6-1, the J call TRBJ2-7; 12 nucleotides align to TRBD2. This CDR3 region has 15 residues. CDR1 is MNHNS, CDR2 SASEGT, per germline. CDR3 in amino acids: CASREGLAGSYEQYF. The CDR3 nucleotides read TGTGCCAGCAGAGAAGGACTAGCGGGATCCTACGAGCAGTACTTC.

This chain joins TRBV7-9 and TRBJ1-2, with TRBD1 identical over 7 bases. The CDR3 extends over 13 amino acids. The trim removed 7 bases at V and 7 bases at J, leaving 9 bases unmatched. From germline, CDR1 is SEHNR and CDR2 FQNEAQ (reference sequence). The CDR3 DNA sequence: TGTGCCAGCACCCAACAGGGGAGCGGTGGCTACACCTTC. Translated: CASTQQGSGGYTF.

The genes are TRBV7-9 and TRBJ2-3, with a tentative D call TRBD2 (6 bases). Between the trimmed V and J ends, which lost 1 base and 0 bases, there was a span of 8 bases. The CDR3 is 15 residues long. Germline CDR1 SEHNR, CDR2 FQNEAQ (reference sequence). The CDR3 here is CASSLEGTSTDTQYF. CDR3 nucleotides: TGTGCCAGCAGCTTAGAGGGGACTAGCACAGATACGCAGTATTTT.

Within the sample, this clone is large. The rearrangement links TRBV27 to TRBJ2-2; D is perhaps TRBD1 (5 bases). Germline CDR1 reads MNHEY; CDR2 reads SMNVEV (reference sequence). This CDR3 spans 14 amino acids. The ends were cut back, 0 bases at V and 6 bases at J, with 8 bases in the middle. The CDR3 sequence: CASSLSRRAGELFF. The CDR3 DNA reads TGTGCCAGCAGTTTATCGCGCAGGGCCGGGGAGCTGTTTTTT.

The chain employs TRBV20-1 and TRBJ1-5; a weak D match, TRBD1 (6 bases). CDR1 is DFQATT and CDR2 is SNEGSKA in the germline V gene (reference sequence). CDR3 length equals 13 residues. Trimming took off 3 bases at V and 5 bases at J, with 11 bases between the two ends. This chain's CDR3 is CSASGGLHQPQHF. CDR3 nucleotides: TGCAGTGCTAGTGGGGGGCTGCATCAGCCCCAGCATTTT.

The chain carries TRBV9 and TRBJ1-3; D possibly corresponds to TRBD1 (5 bases). Germline assignment: CDR1 SGDLS and CDR2 YYNGEE. V shed 0 bases and J shed 4 bases, with 14 bases lying between them. CDR3 length: 16 residues. DNA of the CDR3: TGTGCCAGCAGCGTAGGCCCCGCCAGGGAAGGAAACACCATATATTTT. The encoded protein is CASSVGPAREGNTIYF.

This chain connects TRBV12-5 to TRBJ2-7, with TRBD1 as a possible D gene (5 bases). V was pared by 5 bases and J by 4 bases, with 9 bases between. The CDR3 consists of 12 residues. Germline values: CDR1 LGHNT, CDR2 FRNRAP. The CDR3 loop is CASGPGFYEQYF. The CDR3 bases are TGTGCTAGTGGTCCAGGGTTTTACGAGCAGTACTTC.

The CDR3 protein is CASSLSAGPSGNTIYF. The CDR3 DNA reads as TGTGCCAGCAGTTTATCGGCAGGGCCCTCTGGAAACACCATATATTTT. The chain combines TRBV27 with TRBJ1-3; D perhaps matches TRBD1 (5 bases). V was pared by 0 bases and J by 0 bases, with 9 bases between. The CDR3 is made up of 16 amino acids. Germline V lookup: CDR1 MNHEY, CDR2 SMNVEV (reference sequence).

The V and J genes are TRBV28 and TRBJ1-2; D not resolved. Germline V gene lookup returns CDR1 MDHEN and CDR2 SYDVKM. Deletions cut 3 bases from V and 7 bases from J, with 18 bases between. This CDR3 has 15 amino acids. The CDR3 reads CASSFRGFNGVGYTF. DNA for the CDR3: TGTGCCAGCAGTTTTCGGGGATTCAATGGGGTTGGCTACACCTTC.

This chain joins TRBV4-2 and TRBJ1-3; D might be TRBD1 (6 bases). This CDR3 spans 16 amino acids. CDR1 and CDR2 from the germline V gene are LGHNA and YNFKEQ. With 3 bases removed from V and 4 bases from J, the gap between germline ends came to 16 bases. The CDR3 loop is CASSQRVVGGGNTIYF. DNA for the CDR3: TGTGCCAGCAGCCAGCGCGTAGTAGGGGGAGGAAACACCATATATTTT.

The chain carries TRBV4-2 and TRBJ1-5; 7 bases agree with TRBD1. The trim removed 4 bases at V and 2 bases at J, leaving 11 bases unmatched. The CDR3 totals 17 residues. Germline V gene lookup returns CDR1 LGHNA and CDR2 YNFKEQ. In DNA form, the CDR3 reads TGTGCCAGCAGCCCGGGACAGCTTAGTCGGGGCAATCAGCCCCAGCATTTT. Protein: CASSPGQLSRGNQPQHF.

V usage is TRBV7-6 and J usage is TRBJ2-7, with TRBD2 identical over 7 bases. Germline V gene data show CDR1 as SGHVS and CDR2 as FNYEAQ. This CDR3 has 15 amino acids. Losses at the gene ends were 5 bases for V and 2 bases for J; bases not matched to a gene: 9. The CDR3 spells CASSPRDYRAYEQYF. DNA of the CDR3: TGTGCCAGCAGCCCCCGGGACTACCGTGCCTACGAGCAGTACTTC.

The V and J genes are TRBV19 and TRBJ1-6; 10 bases fit TRBD1. V trimming: 3 bases; J trimming: 5 bases; junction bases outside the gene matches: 1. The CDR3 contains 15 residues. The germline V gene encodes CDR1 LNHDA and CDR2 SQIVND (reference sequence). As DNA, the CDR3 is TGTGCCAGTAGTATCGGGACAGGGGATAATTCACCCCTCCACTTT. Its translation: CASSIGTGDNSPLHF.

This chain links TRBV9 with TRBJ2-7; a possible D gene is TRBD2 (5 bases). The ends were cut back, 0 bases at V and 3 bases at J, with 13 bases in the middle. The germline V gene has CDR1 SGDLS and CDR2 YYNGEE. The CDR3 is 15 residues long. As DNA, the CDR3 is TGTGCCAGCAGCGTAGACCCCGGGATTAACTACGAGCAGTACTTC. This gives the protein CASSVDPGINYEQYF. The full variable domain, rest sourced from reference TRBV9 and TRBJ2-7, is DSGVTQTPKHLITATGQRVTLRCSPRSGDLSVYWYQQSLDQGLQFLIQYYNGEERAKGNILERFSAQQFPDLHSELNLSSLELGDSALYFCASSVDPGINYEQYFGPGTRLTVT.

This clone was seen a few times. This chain links TRBV3-1 (or the pseudogene TRBV3-2) with TRBJ2-2; D perhaps matches TRBD1 (6 bases). This CDR3 contains 16 residues. CDR1 and CDR2 from the germline V gene are LGHDT and YNNKEL (reference sequence). The V end was cut by 1 base, the J end by 0 bases, with 9 bases between. CDR3 nucleotides: TGTGCCAGCAGCCAAGCCGCAGGGGCGAACACCGGGGAGCTGTTTTTT. It yields the protein CASSQAAGANTGELFF.